These T cell receptor beta chains were read from a single sample in a study of shared clonotypes between healthy human individuals. TCRdb keeps only in-frame clones here, not all; method: immunoSEQ multiplex PCR. The sample includes over a million clones, roughly 96% of them seen just once. Sequenced material: naive CD4+ T cells sorted from blood. The source of these receptors is a man younger than 45 in good health. Each CDR3 is given with its conserved first and last residue. The D gene is left open where the match is weak. Rows may omit the clone size; those that give it use once, few, many or a size class.

cdr3_aa cdr3_nt d_call j_call v_call clone_size
CASGGRAREQYF TGCGCCAGCGGCGGGAGGGCCCGCGAGCAGTACTTC TRBD2 TRBJ2-7 TRBV10-2 .
CASSFPGTGELFF TGTGCCAGCAGTTTCCCGGGCACCGGGGAGCTGTTTTTT . TRBJ2-2 TRBV27 .
CASSFDRRTGNTIYF TGTGCCAGCAGTTTCGACAGGAGAACTGGAAACACCATATATTTT . TRBJ1-3 TRBV28 once
CASSPRQGTDTQYF TGCGCCAGCAGCCCTCGACAGGGTACAGATACGCAGTATTTT TRBD1 TRBJ2-3 TRBV5-1 .
CASRQGHLYEQYF TGTGCCAGCAGACAGGGCCATCTCTACGAGCAGTACTTC . TRBJ2-7 TRBV6-6 .
CASSTLGMSPYEQYF TGTGCCAGCTCAACCCTGGGAATGAGCCCCTACGAGCAGTACTTC . TRBJ2-7 TRBV18 once
CASSVGRFSNEQYF TGTGCCAGCAGCGTAGGGAGGTTTTCCAACGAGCAGTACTTC . TRBJ2-7 TRBV9 .
CASSLVSGNYEQYF TGTGCCAGCAGCTTAGTGAGCGGGAACTACGAGCAGTACTTC TRBD2 TRBJ2-7 TRBV13 .
CASSLDGFETQYF TGCGCCAGCAGCTTGGATGGATTTGAGACCCAGTACTTC . TRBJ2-5 TRBV5-1 .
CASSLVPGRNTGELFF TGCGCCAGCAGCTTGGTTCCAGGGAGAAACACCGGGGAGCTGTTTTTT . TRBJ2-2 TRBV5-1 .
CASTGSNQPQHF TGTGCCAGCACGGGTTCCAATCAGCCCCAGCATTTT . TRBJ1-5 TRBV28 .
CASSLAPSYEQYF TGTGCCAGCAGCTTAGCACCCTCCTACGAGCAGTACTTC . TRBJ2-7 TRBV11-1 .
CASSYPLAGRTDTQYF TGTGCCAGCAGCTATCCCCTAGCGGGACGCACAGATACGCAGTATTTT TRBD2 TRBJ2-3 TRBV11-2 .
CASSQRQGFNEKLFF TGCGCCAGCAGCCAACGACAGGGCTTTAATGAAAAACTGTTTTTT TRBD1 TRBJ1-4 TRBV4-1 .
CASSDERRSNQPQHF TGTGCCAGTAGCGACGAGAGGCGTAGCAATCAGCCCCAGCATTTT . TRBJ1-5 TRBV19 .
CASSHPIGFVYTIYF TGTGCCAGCAGCCACCCCATTGGCTTTGTATACACCATATATTTT . TRBJ1-3 TRBV28 .